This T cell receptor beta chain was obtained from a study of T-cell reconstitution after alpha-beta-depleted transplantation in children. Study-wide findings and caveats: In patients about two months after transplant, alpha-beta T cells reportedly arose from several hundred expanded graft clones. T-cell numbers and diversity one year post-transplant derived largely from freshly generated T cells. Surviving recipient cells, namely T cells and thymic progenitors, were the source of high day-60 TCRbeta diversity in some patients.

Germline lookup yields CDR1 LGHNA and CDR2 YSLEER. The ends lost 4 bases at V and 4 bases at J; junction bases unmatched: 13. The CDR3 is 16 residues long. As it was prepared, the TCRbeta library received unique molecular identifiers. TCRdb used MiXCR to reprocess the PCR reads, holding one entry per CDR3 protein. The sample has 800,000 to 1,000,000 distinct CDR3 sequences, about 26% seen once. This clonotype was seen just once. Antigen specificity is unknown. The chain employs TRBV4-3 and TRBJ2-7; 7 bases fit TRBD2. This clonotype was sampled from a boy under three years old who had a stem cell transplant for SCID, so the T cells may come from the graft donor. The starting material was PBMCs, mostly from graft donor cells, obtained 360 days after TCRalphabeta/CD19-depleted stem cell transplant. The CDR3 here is CASSPLAGEGSYEQYF. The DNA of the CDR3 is TGCGCCAGCAGCCCCCTCGCGGGGGAAGGTAGTTACGAGCAGTACTTC.